The text below deals with one TCR beta chain. The data belong to a study of cytomegalovirus exposure and HLA in healthy donors. Sequenced by immunoSEQ multiplex PCR; TCRdb stores in-frame clones only, minus some. This sample has 200,000 to 250,000 clones, with 70% to 90% found just once. V lost 4 bases, J lost 1 base, and 8 bases lay in between. The germline gives CDR1 GTSNPN, CDR2 SVGIG (reference sequence). The CDR3 has 12 residues. V usage is TRBV30 and J usage is TRBJ2-7, with no clear D. The specimen was PBMCs. This sequence was found in a woman between 18 and 29 years old in good health and CMV-seronegative. The CDR3 loop reads CAWTTGSYEQYF. In DNA form, the CDR3 reads TGTGCCTGGACTACCGGATCCTACGAGCAGTACTTC.